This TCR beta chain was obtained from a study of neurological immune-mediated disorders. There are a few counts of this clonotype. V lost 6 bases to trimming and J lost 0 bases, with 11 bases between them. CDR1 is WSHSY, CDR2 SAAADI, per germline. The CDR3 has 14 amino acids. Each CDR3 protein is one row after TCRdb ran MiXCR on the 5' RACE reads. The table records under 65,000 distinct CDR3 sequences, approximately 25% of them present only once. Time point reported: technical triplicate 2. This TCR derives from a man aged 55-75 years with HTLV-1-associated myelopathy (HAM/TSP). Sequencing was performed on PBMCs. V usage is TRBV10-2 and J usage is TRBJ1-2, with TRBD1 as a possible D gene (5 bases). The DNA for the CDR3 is TGCGCCAGCAGGCAGGGTCAAGCTAACTATGGCTACACCTTC. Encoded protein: CASRQGQANYGYTF.